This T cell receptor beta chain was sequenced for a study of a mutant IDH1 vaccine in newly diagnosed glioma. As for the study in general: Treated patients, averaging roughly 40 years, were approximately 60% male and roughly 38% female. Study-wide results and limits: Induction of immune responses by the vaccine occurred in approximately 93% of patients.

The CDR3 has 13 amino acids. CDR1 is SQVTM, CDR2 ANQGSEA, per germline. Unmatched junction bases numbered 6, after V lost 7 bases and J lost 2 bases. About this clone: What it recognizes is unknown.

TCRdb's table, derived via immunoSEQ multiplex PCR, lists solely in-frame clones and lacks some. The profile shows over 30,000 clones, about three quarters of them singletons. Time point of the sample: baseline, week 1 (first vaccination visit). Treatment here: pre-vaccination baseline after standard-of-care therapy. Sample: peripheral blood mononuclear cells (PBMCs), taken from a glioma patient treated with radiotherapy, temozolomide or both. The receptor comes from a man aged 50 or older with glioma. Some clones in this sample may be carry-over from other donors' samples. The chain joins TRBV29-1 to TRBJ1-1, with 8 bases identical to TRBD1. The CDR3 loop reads CSGGTGGNTEAFF. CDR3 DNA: TGCAGCGGGGGAACAGGGGGAAACACTGAAGCTTTCTTT.